This T cell receptor beta chain was found in a study of identical twins' blood T cells. Overall study findings and caveats: Shared CDR3 clonotype counts tracked mainly the product of cloneset sizes.

Each TCR cDNA library carried sample-specific barcodes on both ends. TCRdb analysed the 5' RACE reads with MiXCR anew, one entry per CDR3 protein. The table shows around 380,000 distinct CDR3 sequences, with under 30% occurring only once. After removal of 5 bases from V and 0 bases from J, the junction contained 6 bases not matched to a gene. Germline V gene data show CDR1 as SQVTM and CDR2 as ANQGSEA. This CDR3 region has 14 residues. As concerns this clonotype: The antigen is not known.

Sequencing was performed on PBMCs. The chain combines TRBV29-1 with TRBJ1-1; 7 bases map to TRBD1. The TCR originated in a woman aged 18 to 49 in good health. The CDR3 DNA sequence: TGCAGCGTTCCGCTCGGGACAGTGAACACTGAAGCTTTCTTT. Translated, it gives CSVPLGTVNTEAFF.